The rows below give T cell receptor beta chains drawn from one sample of a study of T cells after yellow fever vaccination. MiXCR, applied by TCRdb to the 5' RACE reads, yields one record per CDR3 protein. The profile shows 500,000 to 700,000 distinct CDR3 sequences, roughly a fifth of them singletons. This sample comprised PBMCs, obtained 15 days after the yellow fever booster vaccination. The source of these receptors is a man under 40 who received the YFV17D yellow fever vaccine. Both conserved end residues are part of each CDR3. A D gene is named only where the DNA matches it firmly.

v_gene	d_gene	len	CDR3aa
TRBV5-6	.	16	CASSLVAGWIDNEQFF
TRBV29-1	.	13	CSVYTGATYEQYF
TRBV20-1	.	13	CSARASSVNEQFF
TRBV6-1	.	14	CASLNWGPYNEQFF
TRBV28	.	14	CASSRTGRVYEQYF
TRBV10-3	TRBD2	16	CAISQGLAGGRNEQFF
TRBV7-2	TRBD2	16	CASSSPAGGLTDTQYF
TRBV29-1	.	14	CSAFTSKTSYEQYF
TRBV6-1	.	13	CASRAGQTVRQYF
TRBV4-3	.	17	CASSQRPDTRRGFEAFF
TRBV20-1	.	13	CSARDPGHGELFF
TRBV20-1	.	14	CSAGGTSYSGEQYF
TRBV6-2/TRBV6-3	.	17	CASSYSVMGASYNEQFF
TRBV2	.	10	CASGSEGQYF
TRBV11-2	.	14	CASSPQTITDTQYF
TRBV10-3	TRBD2	13	CATREGSSYEQYF
TRBV5-1	TRBD1	15	CASSSTGGLQETQYF
TRBV18	.	18	CASSPYQGGREGMNEQFF
TRBV3-1	.	14	CASSQTYSGETQYF
TRBV29-1	.	14	CSVPESSTNEKLFF
TRBV2	TRBD2	16	CASSRRTSGSYNEQFF
TRBV19	TRBD1	15	CASSTSTTGHYGYTF
TRBV7-2	.	14	CASSRTGTGTEAFF
TRBV14	TRBD1	17	CASSQAPFDRGLYEQYF
TRBV7-2	TRBD2	16	CASSFSGAGVADTQYF
TRBV7-2	TRBD1	15	CASSRKTGGKETQYF
TRBV6-5	.	15	CASSYSTGTGTEAFF
TRBV15	TRBD1	17	CATSRDPVAAGGGGYTF
TRBV10-3	.	16	CAISALAEDLSYEQYF
TRBV29-1	.	11	CSVRGIAEAFF
TRBV20-1	TRBD1	15	CSVIPYRGLGKTQYF
TRBV10-3	.	16	CAISESLSGGVNEQFF
TRBV14	.	13	CASSQYNVIEQYF
TRBV6-5	TRBD2	13	CASSWVAGGEQFF
TRBV7-9	.	15	CASSLEGNRPYEQYF
TRBV30	.	15	CAWSVLSGNTGELFF
TRBV20-1	.	13	CSARAAVNTEAFF
TRBV29-1	TRBD2	15	CSVGLAGGHQDTQYF
TRBV7-2	.	15	CASSPNPTRRDTQYF
TRBV27	TRBD1	18	CASSRAKTIGTGDYEQYF
TRBV12-3/TRBV12-4	.	13	CASSLSPVETQYF
TRBV5-1	.	14	CASSPPAGTDTQYF